The 10 T cell receptor beta chains in this list originate from one sample, sequenced in a study of cytomegalovirus exposure and HLA in healthy donors. PCR primers comprised 60 Vbeta and 13 Jbeta primers. TCRdb's copy holds only in-frame clones and misses some; the assay was immunoSEQ multiplex PCR. The sample lists some 120,000 clones, less than 85% occurring once. Sequencing was done on a sample of PBMCs. These TCRs come from a female donor in good health and CMV-seronegative.

This clone was counted only a few times. The chain couples TRBV7-3 to TRBJ1-1, with D unresolved. V shed 5 bases and J shed 1 base, with 8 bases lying between them. Germline CDR1 SGHTA, CDR2 FQGTGA. The CDR3 extends over 13 amino acids. CDR3 loop: CASSNQKNTEAFF. CDR3 coding DNA: TGTGCCAGCAGCAATCAGAAGAACACTGAAGCTTTCTTT.

The chain links TRBV25-1 to TRBJ1-1; D call uncertain. The CDR3 loop spans 14 amino acids. Germline lookup yields CDR1 MGHDK and CDR2 SYGVNS. Deletions cut 5 bases from V and 4 bases from J, with 14 bases between. Here the CDR3 DNA reads TGTGCCAGCAGTCAGACACTTTGGGCCACTGAAGCTTTCTTT. It translates to CASSQTLWATEAFF.

This rearrangement joins TRBV28 to TRBJ2-7; no reliable D call. The germline V gene encodes CDR1 MDHEN and CDR2 SYDVKM. Trimming stripped 6 bases from V and 0 bases from J, with 12 bases between. The CDR3 covers 14 residues. In DNA form, the CDR3 reads TGTGCCAGCAGCCCGGGTCTCAGCTCCTACGAGCAGTACTTC. Amino acids: CASSPGLSSYEQYF.

The gene calls are TRBV2 and TRBJ1-2; maybe TRBD1 (6 bases). The CDR3 runs to 13 residues. V lost 10 bases, J lost 2 bases, and 14 bases lay in between. CDR1 and CDR2 from the germline V gene are SNHLY and FYNNEI. The CDR3 region has the DNA TGTGCCACCAGCCTCGGACAGAACTATGGCTACACCTTC. Its protein is CATSLGQNYGYTF.

V gene TRBV4-1 combines with J gene TRBJ2-7, with D perhaps TRBD2 (5 bases). V gave up 4 bases and J gave up 3 bases, with 16 bases separating them. Germline V gene sequence: CDR1 MGHRA, CDR2 YSYEKL. This CDR3 contains 15 residues. CDR3 amino acids: CASSPLGSEGYEQYF. CDR3 DNA: TGCGCCAGCAGCCCGCTAGGTTCCGAGGGCTACGAGCAGTACTTC.

The chain couples TRBV5-6 to TRBJ2-3, with D possibly TRBD1 on 6 matching bases. CDR3 size: 15 residues. V was cut by 3 bases and J by 4 bases, with 15 bases left in between. Germline CDR1 reads SGHDT; CDR2 reads YYEEEE. The CDR3 sequence: CASSYNRVYADTQYF. CDR3 nucleotides: TGTGCCAGCAGCTATAACAGGGTTTATGCAGATACGCAGTATTTT.

The rearrangement uses TRBV5-6 and TRBJ1-4, with D perhaps TRBD1 (6 bases). Germline CDR1 is SGHDT and CDR2 is YYEEEE. The CDR3 covers 16 residues. V lost 0 bases to trimming and J lost 5 bases, with 14 bases between them. The CDR3 here is CASSLASWQGNEKLFF. Here the CDR3 DNA reads TGTGCCAGCAGCTTGGCCAGCTGGCAGGGGAATGAAAAACTGTTTTTT. Filled out from reference TRBV5-6 and TRBJ1-4, the complete variable domain reads DAGVTQSPTHLIKTRGQQVTLRCSPKSGHDTVSWYQQALGQGPQFIFQYYEEEERQRGNFPDRFSGHQFPNYSSELNVNALLLGDSALYLCASSLASWQGNEKLFFGSGTQLSVL.

The chain couples TRBV15 to TRBJ2-3, with 9 bases matching TRBD2. The CDR3 sequence is 15 residues long. V was clipped by 5 bases and J by 6 bases; unmatched bases: 9. The germline V gene has CDR1 LNHNV and CDR2 YYDKDF (reference sequence). CDR3 coding DNA: TGTGCCACCAGCGTTGGGACTAGCCCTGTGGATACGCAGTATTTT. Protein: CATSVGTSPVDTQYF.

The chain recombines TRBV5-1 with TRBJ2-7, with 8 bases aligning to TRBD2. The CDR3 runs to 15 residues. Germline CDR1 and CDR2: SGHRS and YFSETQ. V lost 0 bases, J lost 0 bases, and 2 bases stayed unmatched. The CDR3 sequence: CASSLDGTSSYEQYF. CDR3 in DNA: TGCGCCAGCAGCTTGGATGGGACTAGCTCCTACGAGCAGTACTTC.

CDR3 protein: CASRLQGRSGYTF. Here the CDR3 DNA reads TGTGCCAGCAGACTACAGGGTCGCAGTGGCTACACCTTC. This chain uses TRBV27 with TRBJ1-2; D perhaps matches TRBD1 (6 bases). V shed 6 bases and J shed 7 bases, with 15 bases lying between them. This CDR3 has 13 amino acids. Germline CDR1 MNHEY, CDR2 SMNVEV (reference sequence).